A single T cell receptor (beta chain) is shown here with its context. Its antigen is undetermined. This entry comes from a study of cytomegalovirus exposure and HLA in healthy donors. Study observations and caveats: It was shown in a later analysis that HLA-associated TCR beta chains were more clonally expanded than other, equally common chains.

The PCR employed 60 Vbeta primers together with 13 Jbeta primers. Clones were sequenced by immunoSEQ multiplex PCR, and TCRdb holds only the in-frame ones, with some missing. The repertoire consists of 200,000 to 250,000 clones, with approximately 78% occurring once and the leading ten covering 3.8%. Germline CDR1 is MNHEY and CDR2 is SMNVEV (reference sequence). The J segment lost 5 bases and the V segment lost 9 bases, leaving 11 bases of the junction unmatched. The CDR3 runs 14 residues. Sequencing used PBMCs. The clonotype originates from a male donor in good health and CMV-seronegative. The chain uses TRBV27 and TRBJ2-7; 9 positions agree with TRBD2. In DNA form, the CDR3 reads TGTGCCAGTACCCCGGGACTAGCTTCCCACGAGCAGTACTTC. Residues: CASTPGLASHEQYF.